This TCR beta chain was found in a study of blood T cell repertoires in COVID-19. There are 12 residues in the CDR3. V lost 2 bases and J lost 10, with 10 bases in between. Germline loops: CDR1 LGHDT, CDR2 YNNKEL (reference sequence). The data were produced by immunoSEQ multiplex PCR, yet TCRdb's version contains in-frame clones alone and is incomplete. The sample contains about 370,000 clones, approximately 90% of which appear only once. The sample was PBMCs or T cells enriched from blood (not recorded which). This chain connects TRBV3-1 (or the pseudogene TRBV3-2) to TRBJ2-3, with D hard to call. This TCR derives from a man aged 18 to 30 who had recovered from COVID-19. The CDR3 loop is CASSQSLVPQYF. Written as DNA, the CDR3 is TGTGCCAGCAGCCAAAGTCTAGTCCCGCAGTATTTT.